This TCR beta chain was profiled in a study of molecular identifiers for immune sequencing clone quantification. At the level of the study: Across replicate runs, RNA obtained from about 21,000 or 97,000 naive CD8 cells was divided into five, with four undergoing sequencing. Regarding the study as a whole: Over 99% of CMV-specific effector molecules, but under 1% of naive ones, were in clones above 20 copies. Spike-in Jurkat TCR RNA from a single cell reportedly registered among about a million naive cells.

Sequencing libraries of naive CD8 cells derived from approximately 20,000 to 980,000 sorted cells with 10%, 30% or 50% RNA. CDR3 size: 13 residues. Germline-derived CDR1 and CDR2 are SEHNR and FQNEAQ (reference sequence). Trimming shortened V by 0 bases and J by 14 bases, and 14 bases separated the two germline ends. Comments on this clonotype: Its antigen is still unknown.

A single record per CDR3 protein comes from TCRdb applying MiXCR to the PCR reads. The table includes about 320,000 distinct CDR3 sequences, roughly 24% detected once. This chain connects TRBV7-9 to TRBJ2-4, with D possibly being TRBD1 (5 bases). Material: naive CD8+ T cells from blood, with Jurkat cell RNA spiked in. Sample subset: FACS-sorted CD8+CD4-CCR7+CD45RA+ naive T cells. This TCR was sampled from a human donor in good health. Some libraries in this study had Jurkat cell RNA spiked in. The CDR3 region is CASSLAVEGVEYF. In DNA form, the CDR3 reads TGTGCCAGCAGCTTAGCGGTTGAAGGGGTTGAGTACTTC.